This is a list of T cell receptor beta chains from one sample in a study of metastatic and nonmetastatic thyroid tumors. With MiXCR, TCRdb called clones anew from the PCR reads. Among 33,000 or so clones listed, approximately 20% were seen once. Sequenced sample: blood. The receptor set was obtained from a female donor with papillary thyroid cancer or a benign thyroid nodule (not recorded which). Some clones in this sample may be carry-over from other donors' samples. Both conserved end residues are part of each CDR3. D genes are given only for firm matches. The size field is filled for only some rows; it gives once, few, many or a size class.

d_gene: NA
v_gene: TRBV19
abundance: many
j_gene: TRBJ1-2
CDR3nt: TGTGCCAGTAGTTTCCTGACAGGCCGGGGCTACACCTTC
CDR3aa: CASSFLTGRGYTF

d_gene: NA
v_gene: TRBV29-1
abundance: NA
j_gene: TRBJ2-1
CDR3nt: TGCAGCGTTGAGTTAAGGGGGGCCTATAGGTTCGACAATGAGCAGTTCTTC
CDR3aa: CSVELRGAYRFDNEQFF

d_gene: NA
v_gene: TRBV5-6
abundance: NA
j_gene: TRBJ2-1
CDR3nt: TGTGCCAGCAGCCCATTGAAACTGGACAGTCTCTACAATGATCAGTCCTTC
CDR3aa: CASSPLKLDSLYNDQSF

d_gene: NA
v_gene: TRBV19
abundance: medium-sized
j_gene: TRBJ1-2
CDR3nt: TGTGCCAGTAGTATAGAGGATGAGTTCTATGGCTACACCTTC
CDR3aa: CASSIEDEFYGYTF

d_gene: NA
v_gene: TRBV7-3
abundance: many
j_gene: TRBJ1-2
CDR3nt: TGTGCCAGCAGCTTAAATCCGGGAGGGAATCCCTATGGCTACACCTTC
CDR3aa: CASSLNPGGNPYGYTF

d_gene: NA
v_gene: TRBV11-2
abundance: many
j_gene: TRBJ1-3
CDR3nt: TGTGCCAGCAGCTTAGATGTATACACCATATATTTT
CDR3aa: CASSLDVYTIYF

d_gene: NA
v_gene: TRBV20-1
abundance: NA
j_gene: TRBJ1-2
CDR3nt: TGCAGTGCGAGACGGGATCTTTCCTATGGCTACACCTTC
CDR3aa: CSARRDLSYGYTF

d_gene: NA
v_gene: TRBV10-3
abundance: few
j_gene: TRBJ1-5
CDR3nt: TGTGCCATCAGTGATGGCAGTATTACGGGGGGACAGCCCCAGCATTTT
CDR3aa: CAISDGSITGGQPQHF

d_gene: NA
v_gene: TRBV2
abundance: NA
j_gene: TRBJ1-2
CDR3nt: TGTGCCAGCATCGGGCCGGTCTATGGCTACACCTTC
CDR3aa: CASIGPVYGYTF

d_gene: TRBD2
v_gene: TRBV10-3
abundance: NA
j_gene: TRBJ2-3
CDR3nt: TGTGCCATCAGGGACCTAAGGGCGGGGGAGGAAGATACGCAGTATTTT
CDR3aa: CAIRDLRAGEEDTQYF

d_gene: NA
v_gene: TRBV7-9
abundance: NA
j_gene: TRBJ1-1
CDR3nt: TGTGCCAGCAGCTCGATTGCGGACACTGAAGCTTTCTTT
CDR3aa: CASSSIADTEAFF

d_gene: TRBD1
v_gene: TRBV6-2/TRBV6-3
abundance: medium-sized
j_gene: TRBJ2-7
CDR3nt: TGTGCCAGCAGTTACCTCGGGACAGGGATTCCCTACGAGCAGTACTTC
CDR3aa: CASSYLGTGIPYEQYF

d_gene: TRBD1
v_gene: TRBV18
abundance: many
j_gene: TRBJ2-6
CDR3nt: TGTGCCAGCTCACCGAACTTCGACAGGGCGGGGGCCAACGTCCTGACTTTC
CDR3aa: CASSPNFDRAGANVLTF

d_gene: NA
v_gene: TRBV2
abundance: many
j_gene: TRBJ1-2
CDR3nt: TGTGCCAGCAGTGTAGGCACCTATGGCTACACCTTC
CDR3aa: CASSVGTYGYTF

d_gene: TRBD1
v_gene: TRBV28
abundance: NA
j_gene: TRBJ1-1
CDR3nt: TGTGCCAGCAACGGGTGGACAGGGTCGACGGCTGAAGCTTTCTTT
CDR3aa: CASNGWTGSTAEAFF

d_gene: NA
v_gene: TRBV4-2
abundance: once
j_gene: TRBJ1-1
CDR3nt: TGTGCCAGCAGCCAACTGGGGGTTACTGAAGCTTTCTTT
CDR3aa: CASSQLGVTEAFF

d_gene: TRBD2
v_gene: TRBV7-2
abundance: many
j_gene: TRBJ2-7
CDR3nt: TGTGCCAGCAGCCCGGCGGGGGAGGCGGCCTACGAGCAGTACTTC
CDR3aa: CASSPAGEAAYEQYF

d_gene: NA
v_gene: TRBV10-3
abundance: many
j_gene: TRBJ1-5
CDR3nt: TGTGCCATCGGGAGGAAGGATCAGCCCCAGCATTTT
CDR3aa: CAIGRKDQPQHF

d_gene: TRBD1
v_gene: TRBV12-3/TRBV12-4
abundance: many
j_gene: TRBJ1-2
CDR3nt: TGTGCCAGCAGTCCGGGGACAGGTTTCACGTATGGCTACACCTTC
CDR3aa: CASSPGTGFTYGYTF

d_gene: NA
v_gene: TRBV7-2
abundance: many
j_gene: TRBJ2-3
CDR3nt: TGTGCCAGTGACTCCGGGGGGCGTGAAGATACGCAGTATTTT
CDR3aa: CASDSGGREDTQYF

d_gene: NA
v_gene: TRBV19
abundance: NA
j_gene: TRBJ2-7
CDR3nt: TGTGCCAGTAGTCCCCGACAGACCGCCTACGAGCAGTACTTC
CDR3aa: CASSPRQTAYEQYF

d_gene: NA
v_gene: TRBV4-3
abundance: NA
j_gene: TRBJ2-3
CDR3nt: TGCGCCAGCAGCCAAGATCGGGGCTTCGGGGGACAGTATTTT
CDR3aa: CASSQDRGFGGQYF

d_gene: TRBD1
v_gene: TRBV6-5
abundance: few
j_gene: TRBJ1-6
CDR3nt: TGTGCCAGCAGTTACTCGGGGACAGGGCCCCTCCACTTT
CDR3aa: CASSYSGTGPLHF

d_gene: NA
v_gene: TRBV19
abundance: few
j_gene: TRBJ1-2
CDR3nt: TGTGCCAGTAGTTTTGTACTGGGGGGCTACACCTTC
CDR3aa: CASSFVLGGYTF

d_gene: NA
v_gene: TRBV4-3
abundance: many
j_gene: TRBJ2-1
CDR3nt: TGCGCCAGCAGCCAAGATCAGGGATCCTACAATGAGCAGTTCTTC
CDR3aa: CASSQDQGSYNEQFF

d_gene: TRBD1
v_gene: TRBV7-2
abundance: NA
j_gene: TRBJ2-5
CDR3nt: TGTGCCAGCAGCTTCACAGGGGGTCCAGAGACCCAGTACTTC
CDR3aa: CASSFTGGPETQYF

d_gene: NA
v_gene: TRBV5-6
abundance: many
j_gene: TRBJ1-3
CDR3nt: TGTGCCAGCAGCCTCAGTTCTGGAAACACCATATATTTT
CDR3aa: CASSLSSGNTIYF

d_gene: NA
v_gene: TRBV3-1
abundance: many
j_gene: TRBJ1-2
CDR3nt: TGTGCCAGCAGCCATCTTACCGCGACAGTCTCAGGTGGCTACACCTTC
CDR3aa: CASSHLTATVSGGYTF

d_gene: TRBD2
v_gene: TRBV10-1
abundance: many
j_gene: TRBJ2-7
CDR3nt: TGCGCCAGCAGTGGGGGACTAGCGGGGGGCGAGCAGTACTTC
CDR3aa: CASSGGLAGGEQYF

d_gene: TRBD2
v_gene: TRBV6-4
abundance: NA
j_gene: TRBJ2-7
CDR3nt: TGTGCCAGCAGGACTAGCGGGGGGGCCGGCAACGAGCAGTACTTC
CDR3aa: CASRTSGGAGNEQYF

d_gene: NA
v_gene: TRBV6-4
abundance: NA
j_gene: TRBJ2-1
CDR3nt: TGTGCCAGCAGTTACTCGGGAGAGCAGTTCTTC
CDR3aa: CASSYSGEQFF

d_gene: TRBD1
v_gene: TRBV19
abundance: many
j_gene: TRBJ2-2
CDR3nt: TGTGCCAGTAGTATTTCAGGGGGCAACGCCGGGGAGCTGTTTTTT
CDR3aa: CASSISGGNAGELFF

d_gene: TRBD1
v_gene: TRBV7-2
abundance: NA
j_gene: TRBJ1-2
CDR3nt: TGTGCCAGCAGCTTGGGACAGGCAAACTATGGCTACACCTTC
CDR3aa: CASSLGQANYGYTF

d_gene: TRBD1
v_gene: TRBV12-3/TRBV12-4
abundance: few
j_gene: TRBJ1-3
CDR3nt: TGTGCCAGCAGTGCGAGATACGACAGGGATTTTGGAAACACCATATATTTT
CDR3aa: CASSARYDRDFGNTIYF

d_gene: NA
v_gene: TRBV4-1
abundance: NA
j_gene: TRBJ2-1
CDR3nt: TGCGCCAGCAGCGACCTGGGGAATGAGCAGTTCTTC
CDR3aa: CASSDLGNEQFF

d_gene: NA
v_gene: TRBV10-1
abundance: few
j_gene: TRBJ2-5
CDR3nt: TGCGCCAGCAGTGATGGGGACCTATGGCGTGAGACCCAGTACTTT
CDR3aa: CASSDGDLWRETQYF

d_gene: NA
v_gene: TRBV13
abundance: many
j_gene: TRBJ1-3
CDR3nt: TGTGCCAGCAGGGAACGGGGCAGGGGAGGAAACACCATATATTTT
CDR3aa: CASRERGRGGNTIYF

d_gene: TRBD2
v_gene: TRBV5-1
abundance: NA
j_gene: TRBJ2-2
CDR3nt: TGCGCCAGCAGCTTTACTAGCGGGAGAGGCACCGTGGAGCTGTTTTTT
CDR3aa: CASSFTSGRGTVELFF

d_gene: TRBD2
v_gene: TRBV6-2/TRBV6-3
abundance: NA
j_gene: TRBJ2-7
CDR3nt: TGTGCCACCGGGGCGGGAGCAGACTACGAGCAGTACTTC
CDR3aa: CATGAGADYEQYF

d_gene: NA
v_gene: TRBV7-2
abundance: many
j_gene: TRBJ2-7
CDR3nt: TGTGCCAGCAGCTTAGCCCACGCTTTTGGGGAGCAGTACTTC
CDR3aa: CASSLAHAFGEQYF

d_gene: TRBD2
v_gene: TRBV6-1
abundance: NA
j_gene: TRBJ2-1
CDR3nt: TGTGCCAGCAGTCTCCTCTGGACTAGCGGGAGACATGAGCAGTTCTTC
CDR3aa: CASSLLWTSGRHEQFF

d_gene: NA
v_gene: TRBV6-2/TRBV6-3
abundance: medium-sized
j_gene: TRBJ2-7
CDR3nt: TGTGCCAGCATCGACGGGACGCTATCCTACGAGCAGTACTTC
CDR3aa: CASIDGTLSYEQYF

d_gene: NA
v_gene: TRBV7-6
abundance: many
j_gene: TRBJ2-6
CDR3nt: TGTGCCAGCAGTCAGACCCTACAGGGTGCTGGGGCCAACGTCCTGACTTTC
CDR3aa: CASSQTLQGAGANVLTF

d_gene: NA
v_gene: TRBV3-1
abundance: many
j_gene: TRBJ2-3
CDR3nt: TGTGCCAGCAGCCAAGAACGAGGCACAGATACGCAGTATTTT
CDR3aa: CASSQERGTDTQYF

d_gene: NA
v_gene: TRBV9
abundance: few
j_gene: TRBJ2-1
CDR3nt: TGTGCCAGCAGCGTTCGGGGACCTGAGCAGTTCTTC
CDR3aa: CASSVRGPEQFF

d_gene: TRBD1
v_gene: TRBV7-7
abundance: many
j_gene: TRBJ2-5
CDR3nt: TGTGCTAGCAGCTTAGGGGACAGGGGAGCGGGGACCCAGTACTTC
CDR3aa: CASSLGDRGAGTQYF

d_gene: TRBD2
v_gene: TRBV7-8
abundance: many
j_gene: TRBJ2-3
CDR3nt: TGTGCCAGCAACCCCGGTCCCGGGGGGACCACAGATACGCAGTATTTT
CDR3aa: CASNPGPGGTTDTQYF

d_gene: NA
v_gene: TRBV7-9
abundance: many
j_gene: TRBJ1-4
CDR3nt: TGTGCCAGCAGCTTCGCACAGTCAACTAATGAAAAACTGTTTTTT
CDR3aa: CASSFAQSTNEKLFF

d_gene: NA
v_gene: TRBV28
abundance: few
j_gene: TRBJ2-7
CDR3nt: TGTGCCAGCACCCCTTACGGTGGGGAGCAGTACTTC
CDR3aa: CASTPYGGEQYF

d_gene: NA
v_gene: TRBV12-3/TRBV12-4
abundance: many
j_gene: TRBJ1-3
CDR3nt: TGTGCCAGCAGTACCGGACGGGATACTTACTCTGGAAACACCATATATTTT
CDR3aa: CASSTGRDTYSGNTIYF